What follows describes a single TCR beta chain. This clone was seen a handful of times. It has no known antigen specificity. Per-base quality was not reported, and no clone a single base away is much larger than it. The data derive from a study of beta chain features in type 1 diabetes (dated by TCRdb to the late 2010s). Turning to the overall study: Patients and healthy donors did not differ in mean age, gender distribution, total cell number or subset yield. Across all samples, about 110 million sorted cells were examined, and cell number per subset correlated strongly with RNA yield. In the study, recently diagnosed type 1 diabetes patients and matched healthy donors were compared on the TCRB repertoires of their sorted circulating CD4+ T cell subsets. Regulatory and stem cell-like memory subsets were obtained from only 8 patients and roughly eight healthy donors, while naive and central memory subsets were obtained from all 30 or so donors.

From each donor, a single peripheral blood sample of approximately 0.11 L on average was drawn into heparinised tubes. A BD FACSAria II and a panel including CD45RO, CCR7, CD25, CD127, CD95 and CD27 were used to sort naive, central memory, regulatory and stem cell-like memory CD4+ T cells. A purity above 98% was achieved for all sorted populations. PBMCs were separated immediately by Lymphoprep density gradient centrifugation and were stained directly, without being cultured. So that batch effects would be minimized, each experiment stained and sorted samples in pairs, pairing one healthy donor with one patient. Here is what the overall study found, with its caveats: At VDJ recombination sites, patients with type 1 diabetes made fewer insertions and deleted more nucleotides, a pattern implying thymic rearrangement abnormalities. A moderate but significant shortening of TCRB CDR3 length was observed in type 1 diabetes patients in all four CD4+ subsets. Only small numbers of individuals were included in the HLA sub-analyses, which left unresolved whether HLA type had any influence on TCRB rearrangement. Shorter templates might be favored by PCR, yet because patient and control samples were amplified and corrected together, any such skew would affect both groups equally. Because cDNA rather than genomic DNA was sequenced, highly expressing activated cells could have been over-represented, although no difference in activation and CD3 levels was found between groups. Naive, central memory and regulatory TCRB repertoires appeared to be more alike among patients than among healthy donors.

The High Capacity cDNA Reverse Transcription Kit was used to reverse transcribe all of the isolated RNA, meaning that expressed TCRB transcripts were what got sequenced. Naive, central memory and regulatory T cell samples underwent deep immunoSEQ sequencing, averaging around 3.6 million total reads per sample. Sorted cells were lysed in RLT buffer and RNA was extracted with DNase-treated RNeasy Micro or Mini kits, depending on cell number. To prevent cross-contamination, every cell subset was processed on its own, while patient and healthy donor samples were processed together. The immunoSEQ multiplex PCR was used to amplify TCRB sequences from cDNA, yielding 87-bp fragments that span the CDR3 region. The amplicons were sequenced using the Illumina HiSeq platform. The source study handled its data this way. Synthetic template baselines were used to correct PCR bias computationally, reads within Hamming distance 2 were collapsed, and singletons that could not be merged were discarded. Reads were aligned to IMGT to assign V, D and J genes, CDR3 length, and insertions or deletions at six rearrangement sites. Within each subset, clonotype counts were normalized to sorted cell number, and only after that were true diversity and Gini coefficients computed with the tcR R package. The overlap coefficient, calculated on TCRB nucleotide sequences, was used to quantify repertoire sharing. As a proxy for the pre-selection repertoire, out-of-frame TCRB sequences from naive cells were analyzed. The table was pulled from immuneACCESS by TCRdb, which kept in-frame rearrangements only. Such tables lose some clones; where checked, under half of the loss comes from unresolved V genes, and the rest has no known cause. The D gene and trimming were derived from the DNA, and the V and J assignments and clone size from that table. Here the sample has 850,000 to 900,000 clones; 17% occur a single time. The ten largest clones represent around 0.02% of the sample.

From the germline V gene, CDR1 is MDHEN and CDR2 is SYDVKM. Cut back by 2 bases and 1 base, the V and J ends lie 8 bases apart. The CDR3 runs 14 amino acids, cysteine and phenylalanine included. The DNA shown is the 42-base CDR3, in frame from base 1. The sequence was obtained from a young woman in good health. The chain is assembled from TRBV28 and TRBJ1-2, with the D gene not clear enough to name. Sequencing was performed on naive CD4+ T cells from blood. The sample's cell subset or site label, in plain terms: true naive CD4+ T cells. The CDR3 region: CASSLEADNYGYTF. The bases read TGTGCCAGCAGTTTAGAGGCAGATAACTATGGCTACACCTTC.